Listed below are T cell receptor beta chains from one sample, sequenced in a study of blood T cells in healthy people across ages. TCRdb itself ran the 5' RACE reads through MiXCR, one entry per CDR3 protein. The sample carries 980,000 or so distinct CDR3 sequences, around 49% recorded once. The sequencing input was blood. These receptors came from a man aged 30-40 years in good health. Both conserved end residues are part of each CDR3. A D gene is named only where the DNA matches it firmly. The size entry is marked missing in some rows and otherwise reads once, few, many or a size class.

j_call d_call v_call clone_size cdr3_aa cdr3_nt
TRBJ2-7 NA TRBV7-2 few CASSLLPSQGYEQYF TGTGCCAGCAGCTTACTTCCCTCACAGGGCTACGAGCAGTACTTC
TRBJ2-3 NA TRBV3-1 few CASSQARQGGTDTQYF TGTGCCAGCAGCCAAGCCCGGCAGGGGGGAACAGATACGCAGTATTTT
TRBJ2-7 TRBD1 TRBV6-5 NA CASSYSWLAGGYEQYF TGTGCCAGCAGTTACTCGTGGTTGGCAGGGGGCTACGAGCAGTACTTC
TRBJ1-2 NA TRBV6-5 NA CAGSYRRDRYGYTF TGTGCCGGCAGTTACCGCCGGGATCGGTATGGCTACACCTTC
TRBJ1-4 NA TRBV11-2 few CASRLPGGNNEKLFF TGTGCCAGCAGATTGCCCGGCGGAAATAATGAAAAACTGTTTTTT
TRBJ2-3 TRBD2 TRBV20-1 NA CSARDRLAGREDTQYF TGCAGTGCTAGAGATAGGCTAGCGGGTCGGGAAGATACGCAGTATTTT
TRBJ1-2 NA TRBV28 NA CASSFPGDYRAGAYTF TGTGCCAGCAGTTTTCCTGGGGATTACAGGGCCGGAGCCTACACCTTC
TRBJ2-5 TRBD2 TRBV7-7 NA CASSLQAGLAGGKTQYF TGTGCCAGCAGCTTACAGGCGGGACTAGCGGGAGGAAAGACCCAGTACTTC
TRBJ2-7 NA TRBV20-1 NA CSAGGGASEQYF TGCAGTGCTGGAGGGGGAGCTTCGGAGCAGTACTTC
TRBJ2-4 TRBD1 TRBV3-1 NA CASSLGTGTKNIQYF TGTGCCAGCAGCCTTGGGACAGGGACTAAAAACATTCAGTACTTC
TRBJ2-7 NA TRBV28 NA CASSPGAFLTYGQYF TGTGCCAGCAGTCCTGGGGCCTTCCTGACCTACGGGCAGTACTTC
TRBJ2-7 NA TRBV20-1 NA CSALKLPAYEQYF TGCAGTGCTCTCAAATTGCCCGCCTACGAGCAGTACTTC
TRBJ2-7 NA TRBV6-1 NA CAVGVPGLSYEQYF TGTGCCGTGGGAGTCCCAGGCCTCTCCTACGAGCAGTACTTC
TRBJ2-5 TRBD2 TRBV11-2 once CASSSSVPGLAGGETQYF TGTGCCAGCAGCTCCTCGGTCCCGGGACTAGCGGGAGGAGAGACCCAGTACTTC
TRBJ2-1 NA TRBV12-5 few CASGLVLASEQFF TGTGCTAGTGGTTTGGTACTAGCAAGTGAGCAGTTCTTC
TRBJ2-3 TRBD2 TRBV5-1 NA CASSLEVGGSYQDTQYF TGCGCCAGCAGCTTGGAGGTCGGGGGGTCCTATCAAGATACGCAGTATTTT
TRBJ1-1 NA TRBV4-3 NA CASSQDPVTLNTEAFF TGCGCCAGCAGCCAAGATCCGGTCACTCTGAACACTGAAGCTTTCTTT
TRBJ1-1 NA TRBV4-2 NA CASSRAGDEGAFF TGTGCCAGCAGCCGAGCGGGGGATGAGGGAGCTTTCTTT